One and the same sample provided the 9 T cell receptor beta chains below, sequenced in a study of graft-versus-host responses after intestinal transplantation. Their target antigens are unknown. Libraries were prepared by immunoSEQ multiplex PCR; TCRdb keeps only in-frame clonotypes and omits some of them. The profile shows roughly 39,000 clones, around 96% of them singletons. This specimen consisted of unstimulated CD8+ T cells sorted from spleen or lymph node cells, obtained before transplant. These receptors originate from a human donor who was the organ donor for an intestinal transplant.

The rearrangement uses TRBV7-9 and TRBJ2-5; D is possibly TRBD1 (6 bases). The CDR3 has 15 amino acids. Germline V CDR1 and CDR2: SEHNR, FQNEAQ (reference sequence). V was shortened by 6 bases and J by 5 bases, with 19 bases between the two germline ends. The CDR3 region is CASSPPGDPWETQYF. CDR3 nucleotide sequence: TGTGCCAGCAGTCCACCAGGGGACCCTTGGGAGACCCAGTACTTC.

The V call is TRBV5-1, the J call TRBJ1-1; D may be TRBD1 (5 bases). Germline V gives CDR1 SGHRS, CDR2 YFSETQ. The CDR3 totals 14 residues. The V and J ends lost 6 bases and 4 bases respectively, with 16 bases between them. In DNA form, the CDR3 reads TGCGCCAGCAACCAAAGGGACCTCTCCACTGAAGCTTTCTTT. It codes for CASNQRDLSTEAFF.

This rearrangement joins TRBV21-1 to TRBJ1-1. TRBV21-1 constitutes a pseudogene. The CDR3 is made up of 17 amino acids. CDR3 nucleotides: TGTGCCAGCAGCCGACTAGTAGCTACACCAATTCGCACTGAAGCTTTCTTT. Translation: CASSRLVATPIRTEAFF.

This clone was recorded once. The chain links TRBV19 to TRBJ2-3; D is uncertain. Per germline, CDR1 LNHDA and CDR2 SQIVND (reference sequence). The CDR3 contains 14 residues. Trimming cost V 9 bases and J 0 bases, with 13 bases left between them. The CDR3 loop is CASAGESSTDTQYF. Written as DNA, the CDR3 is TGTGCCAGCGCTGGGGAATCTAGCACAGATACGCAGTATTTT.

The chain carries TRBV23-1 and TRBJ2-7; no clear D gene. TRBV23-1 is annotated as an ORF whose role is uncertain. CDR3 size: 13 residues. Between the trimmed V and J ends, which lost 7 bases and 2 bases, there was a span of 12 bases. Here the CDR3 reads CASISRTPYEQYF. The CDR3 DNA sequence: TGCGCCAGCATCTCTAGGACCCCCTACGAGCAGTACTTC.

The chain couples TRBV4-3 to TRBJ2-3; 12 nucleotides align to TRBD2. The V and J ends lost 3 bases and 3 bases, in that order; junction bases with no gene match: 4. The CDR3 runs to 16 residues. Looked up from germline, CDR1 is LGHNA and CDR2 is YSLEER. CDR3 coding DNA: TGCGCCAGCAGCCAGGACGGACTAGCGGGGACAGATACGCAGTATTTT. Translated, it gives CASSQDGLAGTDTQYF.

The CDR3 region is CASSLEGNTEAFF. The CDR3 region has the DNA TGTGCCAGCAGCTTAGAAGGGAACACTGAAGCTTTCTTT. V usage is TRBV7-6 and J usage is TRBJ1-1; D is ambiguous. There are 13 residues in the CDR3. The germline V gene has CDR1 SGHVS and CDR2 FNYEAQ. Trimming shortened V by 1 base and J by 1 base, and 4 bases separated the two germline ends. Filled out from reference TRBV7-6 and TRBJ1-1, the complete variable domain reads GAGVSQSPRYKVTKRGQDVALRCDPISGHVSLYWYRQALGQGPEFLTYFNYEAQQDKSGLPNDRFSAERPEGSISTLTIQRTEQRDSAMYRCASSLEGNTEAFFGQGTRLTVV.

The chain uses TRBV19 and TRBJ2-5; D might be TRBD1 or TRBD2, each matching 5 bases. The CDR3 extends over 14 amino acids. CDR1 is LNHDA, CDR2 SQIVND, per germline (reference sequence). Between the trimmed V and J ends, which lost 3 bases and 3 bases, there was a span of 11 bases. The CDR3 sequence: CASSILGTEETQYF. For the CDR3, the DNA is TGTGCCAGTAGTATTCTAGGGACGGAAGAGACCCAGTACTTC.

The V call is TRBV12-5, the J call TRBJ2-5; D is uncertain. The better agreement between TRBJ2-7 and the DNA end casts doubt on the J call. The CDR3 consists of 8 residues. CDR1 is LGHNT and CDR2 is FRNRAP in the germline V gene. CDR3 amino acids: CVTYEQYF. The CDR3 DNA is TGTGTTACTTACGAGCAGTACTTC.